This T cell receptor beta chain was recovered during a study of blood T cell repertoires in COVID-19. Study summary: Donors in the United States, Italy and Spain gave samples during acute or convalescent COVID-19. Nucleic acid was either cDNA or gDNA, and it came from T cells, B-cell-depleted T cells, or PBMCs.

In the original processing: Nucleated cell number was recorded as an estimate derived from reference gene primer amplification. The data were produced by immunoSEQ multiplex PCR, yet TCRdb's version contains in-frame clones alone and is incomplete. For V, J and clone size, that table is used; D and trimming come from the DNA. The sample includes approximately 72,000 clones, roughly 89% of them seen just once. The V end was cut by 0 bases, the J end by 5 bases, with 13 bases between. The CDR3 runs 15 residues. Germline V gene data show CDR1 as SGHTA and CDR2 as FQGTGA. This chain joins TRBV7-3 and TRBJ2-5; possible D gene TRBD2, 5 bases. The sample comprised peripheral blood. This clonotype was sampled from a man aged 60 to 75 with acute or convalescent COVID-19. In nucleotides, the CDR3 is TGTGCCAGCAGCTTAACGGCTAGCCAGGAGGAGACCCAGTACTTC. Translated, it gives CASSLTASQEETQYF.